This TCR beta chain is drawn from a study of blood T cell repertoires in COVID-19. Clones were sequenced by immunoSEQ multiplex PCR, and TCRdb holds only the in-frame ones, with some missing. The repertoire holds roughly 250,000 clones, with around 88% as singletons. Germline lookup yields CDR1 MNHEY and CDR2 SMNVEV (reference sequence). There are 14 residues in the CDR3. V was trimmed by 5 bases and J by 5 bases, leaving 15 bases between them. The chain recombines TRBV27 with TRBJ2-5, with D possibly matching TRBD2 (7 bases). The source of this sequence is a woman in her thirties or forties with acute COVID-19. The sequencing input was PBMCs or T cells enriched from blood (not recorded which). The CDR3 DNA sequence: TGTGCCAGCAGTGCCCGAAGGGGGGGGGAGACCCAGTACTTC. The encoded protein is CASSARRGGETQYF.